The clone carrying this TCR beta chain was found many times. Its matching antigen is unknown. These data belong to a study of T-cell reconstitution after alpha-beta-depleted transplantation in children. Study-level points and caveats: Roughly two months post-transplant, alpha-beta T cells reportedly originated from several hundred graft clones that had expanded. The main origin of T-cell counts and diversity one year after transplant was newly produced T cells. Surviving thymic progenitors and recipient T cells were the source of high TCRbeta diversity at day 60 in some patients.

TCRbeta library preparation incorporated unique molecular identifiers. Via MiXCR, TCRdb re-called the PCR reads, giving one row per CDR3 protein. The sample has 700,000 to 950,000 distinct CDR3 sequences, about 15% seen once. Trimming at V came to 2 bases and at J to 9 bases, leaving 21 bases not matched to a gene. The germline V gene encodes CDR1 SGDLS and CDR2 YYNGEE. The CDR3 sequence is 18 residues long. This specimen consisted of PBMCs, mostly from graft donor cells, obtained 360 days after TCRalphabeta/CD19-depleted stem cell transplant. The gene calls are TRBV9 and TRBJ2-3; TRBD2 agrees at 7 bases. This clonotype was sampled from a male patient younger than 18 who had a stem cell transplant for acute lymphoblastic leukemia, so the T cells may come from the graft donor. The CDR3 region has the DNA TGTGCCAGCAGCGTCTCCCCCGTGATTGGGGCGGGAGCGGAGACGCAGTATTTT. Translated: CASSVSPVIGAGAETQYF.